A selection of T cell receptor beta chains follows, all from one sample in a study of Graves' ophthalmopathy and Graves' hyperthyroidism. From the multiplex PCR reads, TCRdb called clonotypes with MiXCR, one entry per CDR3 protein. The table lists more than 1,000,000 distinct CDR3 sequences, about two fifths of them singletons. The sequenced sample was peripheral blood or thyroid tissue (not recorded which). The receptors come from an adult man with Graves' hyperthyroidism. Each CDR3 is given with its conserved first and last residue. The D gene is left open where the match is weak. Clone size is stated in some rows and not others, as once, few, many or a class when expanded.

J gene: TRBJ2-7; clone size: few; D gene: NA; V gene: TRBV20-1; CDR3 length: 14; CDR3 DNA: TGCAGTGCTAGCGACACATCGATCGTCTACGAGCAGTACTTC; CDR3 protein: CSASDTSIVYEQYF
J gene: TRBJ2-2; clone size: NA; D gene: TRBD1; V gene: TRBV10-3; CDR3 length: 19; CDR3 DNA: TGTGCCGCCCGAGGGGGCCAGGGACAGACGAAAGCGAACACCGGGGAGCTGTTTTTT; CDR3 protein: CAARGGQGQTKANTGELFF
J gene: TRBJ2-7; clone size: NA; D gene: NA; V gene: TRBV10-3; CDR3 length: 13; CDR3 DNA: TGTGCCATCCCCAACCTAGCTCCCAACGAGCAGTACTTC; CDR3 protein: CAIPNLAPNEQYF
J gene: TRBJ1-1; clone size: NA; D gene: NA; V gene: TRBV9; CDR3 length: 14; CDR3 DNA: TGTGCCAGCAGCCCTTACCAGGGGAACACTGAAGCTTTCTTT; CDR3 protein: CASSPYQGNTEAFF
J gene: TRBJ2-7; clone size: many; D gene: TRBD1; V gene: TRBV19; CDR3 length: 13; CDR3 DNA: TGTGCCAGCGGGACAGGGGGAACCTACGAGCAGTACTTC; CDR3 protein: CASGTGGTYEQYF
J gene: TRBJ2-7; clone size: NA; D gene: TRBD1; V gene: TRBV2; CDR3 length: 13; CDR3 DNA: TGTACCAGCAGCCTGGACAGGGCCTACGAGCAGTACTTC; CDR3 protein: CTSSLDRAYEQYF
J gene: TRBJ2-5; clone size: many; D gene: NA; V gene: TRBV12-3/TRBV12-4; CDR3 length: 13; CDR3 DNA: TGTGCCAGCAGCTTAGGAGCGGGAGAGACCCAGTACTTC; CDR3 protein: CASSLGAGETQYF
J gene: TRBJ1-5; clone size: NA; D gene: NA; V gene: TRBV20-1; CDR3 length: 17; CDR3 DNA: TGCAGTGGGACCGTGGCAGGAGGGGTGATTGGCAATCAGCCCCAGCATTTT; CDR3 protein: CSGTVAGGVIGNQPQHF
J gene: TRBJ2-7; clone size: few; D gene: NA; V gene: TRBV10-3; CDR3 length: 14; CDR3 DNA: TGTGCCATCAGTGACGCCAGTACGAGCTACGAGCAGTACTTC; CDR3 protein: CAISDASTSYEQYF
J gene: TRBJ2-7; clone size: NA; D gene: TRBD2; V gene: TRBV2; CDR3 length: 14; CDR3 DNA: TGTGCCAGCAGGGATCTAGCGGGGGGCCACGAGCAGTACTTC; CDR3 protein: CASRDLAGGHEQYF
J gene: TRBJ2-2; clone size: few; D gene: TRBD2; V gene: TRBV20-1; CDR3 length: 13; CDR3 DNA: TGCAGTGCTAGCGGGAGGTATACCGGGGAGCTGTTTTTT; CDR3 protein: CSASGRYTGELFF
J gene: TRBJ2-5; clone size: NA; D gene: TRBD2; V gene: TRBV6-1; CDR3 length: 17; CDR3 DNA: TGTGCCAGCAGTTACGCACCCCTAGCGGCTCCCCAAGAGACCCAGTACTTC; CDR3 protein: CASSYAPLAAPQETQYF
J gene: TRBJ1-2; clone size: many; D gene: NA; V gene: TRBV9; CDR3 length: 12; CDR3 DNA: TGTGCCAGCAGCGCAGTCGACAGCGGCTACACCTTC; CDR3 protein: CASSAVDSGYTF
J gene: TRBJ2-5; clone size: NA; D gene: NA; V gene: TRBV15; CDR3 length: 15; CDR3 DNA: TGTGCCACCAGCACCTCCGGGACCCTGTTAGAGACCCAGTACTTC; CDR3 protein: CATSTSGTLLETQYF
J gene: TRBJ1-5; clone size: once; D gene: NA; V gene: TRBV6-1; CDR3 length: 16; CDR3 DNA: TGTGCCAGCAGGCAACAAGGGGGAGGTGGCAATCAGCCCCAGCATTTT; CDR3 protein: CASRQQGGGGNQPQHF
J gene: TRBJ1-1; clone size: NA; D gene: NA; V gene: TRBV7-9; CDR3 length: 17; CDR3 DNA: TGTGCCAGCAGGCCACCGGGCCATAAAAAAGGGGACACTGAAGCTTTCTTT; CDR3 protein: CASRPPGHKKGDTEAFF
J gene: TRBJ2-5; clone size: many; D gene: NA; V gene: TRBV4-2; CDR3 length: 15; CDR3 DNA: TGTGCCAGCAGCCAAGAAGGGGGGTACCAAGAGACCCAGTACTTC; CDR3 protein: CASSQEGGYQETQYF
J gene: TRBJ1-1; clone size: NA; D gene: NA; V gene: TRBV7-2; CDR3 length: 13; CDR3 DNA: TGTGCCAGCAGCCTGACGACGGTCACTGAAGCTTTCTTT; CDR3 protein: CASSLTTVTEAFF
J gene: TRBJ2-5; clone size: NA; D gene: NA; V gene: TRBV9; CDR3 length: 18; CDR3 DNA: TGTGCCAGCAGCGTAGGATGGGGGGAGGCCTCCGAAGATCAGCCCCAGTACTTC; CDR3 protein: CASSVGWGEASEDQPQYF
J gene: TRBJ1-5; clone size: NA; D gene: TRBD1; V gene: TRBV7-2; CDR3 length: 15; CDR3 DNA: TGTGCCAGCAGTTCTTTCCTGGGACAGTCTCAGCCCCAGCATTTT; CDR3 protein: CASSSFLGQSQPQHF
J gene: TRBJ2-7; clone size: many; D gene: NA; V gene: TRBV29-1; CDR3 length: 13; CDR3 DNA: TGCAGCGTTGGAGGACAGGAGGGTTACGAGCAGTACTTC; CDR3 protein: CSVGGQEGYEQYF
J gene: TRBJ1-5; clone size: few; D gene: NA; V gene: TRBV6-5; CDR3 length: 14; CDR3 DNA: TGTGCCAGCAGTTACCTCCCCGGCAATCAGCCCCAGCATTTT; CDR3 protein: CASSYLPGNQPQHF
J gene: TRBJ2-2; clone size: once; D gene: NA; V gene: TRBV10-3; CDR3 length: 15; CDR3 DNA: TGTGCCAGCGGAGCGTTCGCCGCGAACACCGGGGAGCTGTTTTTT; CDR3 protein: CASGAFAANTGELFF
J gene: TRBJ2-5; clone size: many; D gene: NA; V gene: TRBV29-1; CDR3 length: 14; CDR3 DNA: TGCAGCGTTGAAAAAGACACAATACAAGAGACCCAGTACTTC; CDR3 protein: CSVEKDTIQETQYF
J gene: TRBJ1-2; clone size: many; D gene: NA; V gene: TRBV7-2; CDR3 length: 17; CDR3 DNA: TGTGCCAGCAGCTTAGGAGTCGCTAGAGGCAGGGGTGATGGCTACACCTTC; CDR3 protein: CASSLGVARGRGDGYTF
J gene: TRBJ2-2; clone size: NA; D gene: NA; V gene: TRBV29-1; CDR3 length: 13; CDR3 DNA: TGCAGCGTTGATATGGGGGCGGCCGGGGAGCTGTTTTTT; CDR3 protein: CSVDMGAAGELFF
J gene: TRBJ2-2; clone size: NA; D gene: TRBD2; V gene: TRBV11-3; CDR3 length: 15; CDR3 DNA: TGTGCCAGCAGGGCGTCTAGCGGGGGAGCCGGGGAGCTGTTTTTT; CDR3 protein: CASRASSGGAGELFF